This TCR beta chain was sequenced during a study of control samples from healthy donors and cancer patients. The CDR3 spans 19 residues. V lost 5 bases, J lost 0 bases, and 20 bases lay in between. CDR1 and CDR2 (germline): SGHTA, FQGNSA. Method: immunoSEQ multiplex PCR; TCRdb's copy keeps in-frame clones and lacks some. The sample records about 170,000 clones, about 90% being singletons. The TCR comes from a man aged 30-40 years in good health. Sequenced sample: blood. The chain has TRBV7-2 and TRBJ2-6, with D perhaps given as TRBD1 or TRBD2 (5 bases each). The CDR3 nucleotides read TGTGCCAGCAGCCCGTCGCGAGGGGCTCTCTACTCTGGGGCCAACGTCCTGACTTTC. Translating gives CASSPSRGALYSGANVLTF.